The entry below gives a single TCR beta chain sequence along with its context. The DNA is omitted, as the CDR3 cannot be located on it reliably, and the CDR3 follows TCRdb's listing. The data originate from a study of blood T cell repertoires in COVID-19. Overall study: The United States, Italy and Spain supplied acute and convalescent COVID-19 samples. Sample material is recorded as cDNA or gDNA derived from T cells, B-cell-depleted T cells, or PBMCs.

Per the original methods: Reference gene primer amplification gave nucleated cell count estimates. Data came from immunoSEQ multiplex PCR; TCRdb stores just in-frame clones and leaves some out. From that table come the V and J calls and clone size; the DNA was used to work out D and trimming. The sample consists of roughly 230,000 clones, about nine tenths of them appearing once. Seattle's cohort entered during active infection and was followed longitudinally. Termini included, the CDR3 measures 15 amino acids. The sample was peripheral blood. This TCR derives from a man aged 25-45 years with COVID-19, enrolled during active disease. This chain joins TRBV12-2 and TRBJ1-2. TRBV12-2 is a listed pseudogene. The CDR3 reads CASRLFGTGAYGYTF.